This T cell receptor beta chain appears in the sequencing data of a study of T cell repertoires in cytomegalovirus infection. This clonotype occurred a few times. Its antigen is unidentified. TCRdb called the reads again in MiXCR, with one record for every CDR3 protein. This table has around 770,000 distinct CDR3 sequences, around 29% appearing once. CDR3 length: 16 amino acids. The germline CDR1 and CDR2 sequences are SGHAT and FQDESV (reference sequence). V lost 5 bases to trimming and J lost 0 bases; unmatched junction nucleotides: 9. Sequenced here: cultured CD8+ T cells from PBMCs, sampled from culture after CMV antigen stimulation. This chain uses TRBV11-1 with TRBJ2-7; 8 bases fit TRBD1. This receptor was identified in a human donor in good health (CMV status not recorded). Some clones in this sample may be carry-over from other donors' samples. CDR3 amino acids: CASSPGAGTGSYEQYF. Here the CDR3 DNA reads TGTGCCAGCAGCCCAGGGGCCGGGACAGGCTCCTACGAGCAGTACTTC.